What follows are 10 T cell receptor beta chains derived from one specimen sequenced in a study of blood T cell repertoires in COVID-19. Produced via immunoSEQ multiplex PCR; TCRdb's table is partial and in-frame only. The sample contains 75,000 to 100,000 clones, approximately 91% of which appear only once. Sequenced sample: peripheral blood. These receptors were obtained from a man between 65 and 80 years old with acute or convalescent COVID-19.

The chain recombines TRBV2 with TRBJ2-5; 14 positions agree with TRBD2. The CDR3 spans 16 residues. Looked up from germline, CDR1 is SNHLY and CDR2 is FYNNEI. V was clipped by 6 bases and J by 4 bases; unmatched bases: 7. CDR3 DNA sequence: TGTGCCAGCAGAGCGACTAGCGGGGGGGCGGGAGAGACCCAGTACTTC. Its protein product is CASRATSGGAGETQYF.

CDR3 sequence (DNA): TGCGCCAGCAGCGCTCGACAGGCCCCTAATGAAAAACTGTTTTTT. Protein: CASSARQAPNEKLFF. The chain is built from TRBV4-3 and TRBJ1-4; tentatively, D is TRBD1 (6 bases). This CDR3 is built from 15 residues. V lost 5 bases and J 3 bases, leaving 13 bases between the germline ends. The germline V gene has CDR1 LGHNA and CDR2 YSLEER.

This chain links TRBV3-1 (or the pseudogene TRBV3-2) with TRBJ2-4, with a tentative D call TRBD2 (6 bases). Germline values: CDR1 LGHDT, CDR2 YNNKEL (reference sequence). Trimming took off 4 bases at V and 1 base at J, with 14 bases between the two ends. The CDR3 is 16 amino acids. CDR3 sequence: CASSPQLAGAKNIQYF. The CDR3 bases are TGTGCCAGCAGCCCCCAATTGGCGGGGGCCAAAAACATTCAGTACTTC.

The J gene is TRBJ2-1, the V gene TRBV5-1; TRBD1 matches 8 bases. Germline CDR1 reads SGHRS; CDR2 reads YFSETQ. V shed 4 bases, J shed 4 bases, and the junction held 13 bases outside the gene matches. The CDR3 runs to 17 residues. The chain's CDR3 is CASSASGGQGSYNEQFF. The CDR3 coding sequence is TGCGCCAGCAGCGCTTCGGGTGGACAGGGTTCTTACAATGAGCAGTTCTTC.

The chain combines TRBV10-3 with TRBJ2-7; 12 bases map to TRBD2. The CDR3 extends over 14 amino acids. CDR1 and CDR2 from the germline V gene are ENHRY and SYGVKD. V shed 6 bases and J 4 bases; nucleotides not matched to a gene: 4. This CDR3 is CAIRGTSGQYEQYF. As DNA, the CDR3 is TGTGCCATCAGGGGGACTAGCGGGCAATACGAGCAGTACTTC.

V gene TRBV11-2 combines with J gene TRBJ2-1, with a weak D call TRBD2 (5 bases). Germline V gene data show CDR1 as SGHAT and CDR2 as FQNNGV. CDR3 size: 16 residues. Trimming stripped 3 bases from V and 2 bases from J, with 14 bases between. Written as DNA, the CDR3 is TGTGCCAGCAGCTTTGCTGGGCGGGCTACCTACAATGAGCAGTTCTTC. This translates into CASSFAGRATYNEQFF. Full variable domain (missing parts from reference TRBV11-2 and TRBJ2-1): EAGVAQSPRYKIIEKRQSVAFWCNPISGHATLYWYQQILGQGPKLLIQFQNNGVVDDSQLPKDRFSAERLKGVDSTLKIQPAKLEDSAVYLCASSFAGRATYNEQFFGPGTRLTVL.

Regarding this clone: The same CDR3 can be traced to other DNA sequences in this sample. The chain employs TRBV2 and TRBJ2-7; 8 bases fit TRBD1. Germline V gene sequence: CDR1 SNHLY, CDR2 FYNNEI. V lost 6 bases, J lost 4 bases, and 5 bases stayed unmatched. There are 13 residues in the CDR3. CDR3 nucleotides: TGTGCCAGCAGGGCAGGGGGCGGGTACGAGCAGTACTTC. This gives the protein CASRAGGGYEQYF.

The chain combines TRBV29-1 with TRBJ2-7, with D hard to call. The CDR3 contains 12 residues. CDR1 is SQVTM and CDR2 is ANQGSEA in the germline V gene. V was shortened by 4 bases and J by 0 bases, with 7 bases between the two germline ends. CDR3 bases: TGCAGCGTTGTGCGAGACTCCTACGAGCAGTACTTC. It translates to CSVVRDSYEQYF.

The chain uses TRBV7-2 and TRBJ2-1, with 8 positions matching TRBD2. The CDR3 is 16 residues long. CDR1 and CDR2 (germline): SGHTA, FQGNSA. Unmatched junction bases numbered 14, after V lost 5 bases and J lost 8 bases. In DNA form, the CDR3 reads TGTGCCAGCAGCCCATTTCGGGAGGGCCTTAACGATGAGCAGTTCTTC. It codes for CASSPFREGLNDEQFF.

The CDR3 loop is CSVDLQRYGGYTF. The CDR3 DNA reads as TGCAGCGTTGATTTGCAGCGATATGGTGGCTACACCTTC. This sequence joins TRBV29-1 and TRBJ1-2; the D is unclear. With 3 bases removed from V and 7 bases from J, the gap between germline ends came to 15 bases. Germline V gives CDR1 SQVTM, CDR2 ANQGSEA. CDR3 length: 13 amino acids.